This TCR beta chain was observed in a study of shared clonotypes between healthy human individuals. Points on this clone: Its antigen is undetermined.

Study-wide findings and caveats: Clonotypes not shared had lower generation probabilities than those common to all four donors. At large depth, rarefaction still showed sorted-subset sequencing to be incomplete. Represented diversity (both genetic and exposure-history) was limited by the small number of donors. Generally, estimated richness proved larger in naive subsets than it did in memory subsets.

Naive CD8 isolation took CD45RO-negative cells positively selected for CCR7 and excluded terminally differentiated effector memory CD45RA+ cells. Losses at the gene ends were 2 bases for V and 3 bases for J; bases not matched to a gene: 7. Germline-derived CDR1 and CDR2 are SGHVS and FQNEAQ. This CDR3 contains 15 residues. Only in-frame clones appear in the TCRdb table, and some are missing; sequencing was by immunoSEQ multiplex PCR. The sample yields around 620,000 clones, 85% to 95% seen once. The chain has TRBV7-8 and TRBJ2-7; 7 positions agree with TRBD2. The TCR originated in a woman aged 25 to 39 in good health. The specimen was naive CD8+ T cells sorted from blood. DNA for the CDR3: TGTGCCAGCAGCTTACCCAGCGGGGATCACTACGAGCAGTACTTC. Residues: CASSLPSGDHYEQYF.